This T cell receptor (beta chain) was retrieved from a study of shared clonotypes between healthy human individuals. Overall study context: CD4 naive cells filled three plates per donor, CD4 memory three, CD8 naive two and CD8 memory one. Study-wide results and caveats: For naive CD4 cells, roughly 5.5% of clonotypes were shared across a handful of donors. The diversity represented, both genetic and in exposure history, was limited by few donors. Sorted-subset samples were not fully sequenced, rarefaction indicated.

A word on this clone: What it binds is not known.

V shed 9 bases and J shed 2 bases, with 16 bases lying between them. The CDR3 is made up of 14 amino acids. The method was immunoSEQ multiplex PCR; TCRdb's version includes in-frame clones alone and lacks a portion of them. The sample has about 2 million clones; approximately 95% are singletons. This TCR was sampled from a man between 18 and 29 years old in good health. Sample: naive CD4+ T cells sorted from blood. Subset indicated: CD45RA+ positively selected. The rearrangement uses TRBV5-3 and TRBJ2-3; D may be TRBD2 (5 bases). TRBV5-3 is designated an ORF whose function remains uncertain. DNA for the CDR3: TGTGCCATCATCTCCCGGGGTCTCACAGATACGCAGTATTTT. It is translated as CAIISRGLTDTQYF.